This passage covers 19 T cell receptor beta chains from one sample sequenced in a study of T-cell reconstitution after alpha-beta-depleted transplantation in children. Unique molecular identifiers were built into the TCRbeta library. One entry per CDR3 protein, called by TCRdb with MiXCR from the PCR reads. The sample yields about 500,000 distinct CDR3 sequences, roughly 33% seen once. The sample here was PBMCs from the stem cell graft donor, taken from the stem cell graft. The receptor source for this set is a human donor who donated a stem cell graft to a child with aplastic anemia.

This clonotype showed up many times. The rearrangement joins TRBV20-1 to TRBJ1-1; D remains ambiguous. V lost 3 bases and J 1 base, leaving 6 bases between the germline ends. This CDR3 spans 12 amino acids. CDR1 and CDR2 (germline): DFQATT, SNEGSKA (reference sequence). The CDR3 sequence: CSASVRNTEAFF. The CDR3 DNA reads as TGCAGTGCTAGCGTGAGGAACACTGAAGCTTTCTTT.

This chain connects TRBV19 to TRBJ1-6, with D unresolved. Germline V gene data show CDR1 as LNHDA and CDR2 as SQIVND (reference sequence). Deletions cut 7 bases from V and 9 bases from J, with 16 bases between. The CDR3 contains 14 residues. In nucleotides, the CDR3 is TGTGCCAGTACCTATGACATTCCGTCTTCACCCCTCCACTTT. Amino acids: CASTYDIPSSPLHF.

The chain couples TRBV20-1 to TRBJ2-7; TRBD2 might be the D (5 bases). V was trimmed by 2 bases and J by 4 bases, leaving 15 bases between them. This CDR3 spans 14 amino acids. CDR1 is DFQATT, CDR2 SNEGSKA, per germline (reference sequence). The CDR3, as DNA: TGCAGTGCTAGACAACTAGAACCCGTTTACGAGCAGTACTTC. Amino acid sequence: CSARQLEPVYEQYF.

The V and J genes are TRBV19 and TRBJ2-1, with D possibly matching TRBD2 (6 bases). This CDR3 has 16 residues. Germline loops: CDR1 LNHDA, CDR2 SQIVND (reference sequence). The ends were cut back, 5 bases at V and 0 bases at J, with 14 bases in the middle. This CDR3 reads CASSPVGGISYNEQFF. CDR3 nucleotides: TGTGCCAGTAGTCCCGTAGGCGGGATCTCCTACAATGAGCAGTTCTTC.

About this clonotype: Being one base from a much bigger clone, this may be a read error. The chain is built from TRBV12-3 or TRBV12-4 and TRBJ2-1; D not certain. The CDR3 extends over 13 amino acids. With 6 bases removed from V and 6 bases from J, the gap between germline ends came to 12 bases. The DNA of the CDR3 is TGTGCCAGCAGGGGGTTGCTTCCCAATGAGCAGTTCTTC. Its protein is CASRGLLPNEQFF.

The V call is TRBV28, the J call TRBJ2-3, with no clear D. V lost 2 bases and J 2 bases, leaving 8 bases between the germline ends. Looked up from germline, CDR1 is MDHEN and CDR2 is SYDVKM. The length of the CDR3 is 14 residues. CDR3 amino acids: CASSLRIATDTQYF. In nucleotides, the CDR3 is TGTGCCAGCAGTTTACGCATAGCCACAGATACGCAGTATTTT.

The chain combines TRBV4-3 with TRBJ2-1; 9 nucleotides match TRBD2. J gave up 0 bases and V 2 bases, and 2 bases lay outside the gene matches. The CDR3 has 16 amino acids. In germline, CDR1 is LGHNA, CDR2 YSLEER. The CDR3 DNA is TGCGCCAGCAGCCAATATAGCGGGAGCTCCTACAATGAGCAGTTCTTC. This codes for CASSQYSGSSYNEQFF.

This clonotype was observed a handful of times. The chain uses TRBV10-3 and TRBJ1-5, with D perhaps TRBD1 (5 bases). The CDR3 has 16 amino acids. CDR1 and CDR2 (germline): ENHRY, SYGVKD. The V and J ends lost 1 base and 0 bases respectively, with 10 bases between them. CDR3 residues: CAISEFRDDSNQPQHF. CDR3 in DNA: TGTGCCATCAGTGAGTTCCGGGACGATAGCAATCAGCCCCAGCATTTT.

This clonotype was detected many times. The genes are TRBV7-9 and TRBJ1-1; D is perhaps TRBD1 (6 bases). Trimming pared 3 bases from V and 1 base from J, leaving 9 bases between. The CDR3 loop spans 14 amino acids. The germline V gene encodes CDR1 SEHNR and CDR2 FQNEAQ (reference sequence). The CDR3 sequence: CASSLADRNTEAFF. In nucleotides, the CDR3 is TGTGCCAGCAGCTTGGCGGACAGGAACACTGAAGCTTTCTTT.

This clonotype appeared many times. This chain joins TRBV3-1 and TRBJ1-2; D may be TRBD1 (6 bases). The CDR3 sequence is 15 residues long. Between the trimmed V and J ends, which lost 4 bases and 2 bases, there was a span of 14 bases. Germline CDR1 and CDR2: LGHDT and YNNKEL (reference sequence). The CDR3 is CASSPGGARNYGYTF. The CDR3 DNA reads TGTGCCAGCAGCCCCGGGGGGGCAAGGAACTATGGCTACACCTTC.

The J gene is TRBJ1-1, the V gene TRBV27; the D gene is possibly TRBD1 (6 bases). The CDR3 sequence is 17 residues long. Trimming left V 4 bases short and J 1 base short, with 19 bases between. From germline, CDR1 is MNHEY and CDR2 SMNVEV (reference sequence). The CDR3 DNA follows: TGTGCCAGCAGTTATGCCGCCTCAGGGGCAGGGAACACTGAAGCTTTCTTT. Translated, it gives CASSYAASGAGNTEAFF.

This sequence joins TRBV6-2 or TRBV6-3 and TRBJ2-7; 9 nucleotides align to TRBD1. There are 15 residues in the CDR3. J gave up 5 bases and V 6 bases, and 11 bases lay outside the gene matches. Germline CDR1 reads MNHEY; CDR2 reads SVGEGT. The CDR3 region has the DNA TGTGCCAGCAGGACGACCGGGACAGGGCTCCACGAGCAGTACTTC. As protein: CASRTTGTGLHEQYF.

This chain uses TRBV29-1 with TRBJ2-2, with D perhaps assigned TRBD1 or TRBD2 (6 bases each). V dropped 1 base and J dropped 2 bases, with 11 bases sitting between them. This CDR3 has 15 residues. Germline assignment: CDR1 SQVTM and CDR2 ANQGSEA. The CDR3, as DNA: TGCAGCGTTGAAGTGGGGGGCGGAAACACCGGGGAGCTGTTTTTT. Its protein is CSVEVGGGNTGELFF.

This clonotype was seen a handful of times. The V call is TRBV24-1, the J call TRBJ2-3, with 9 bases lining up with TRBD2. This CDR3 spans 17 amino acids. Germline CDR1 is KGHDR and CDR2 is SFDVKD. The V and J ends lost 0 bases and 4 bases, in that order; junction bases with no gene match: 7. As DNA, the CDR3 is TGTGCCACCAGTGATTTGGTAGTAGCGGGAGAGGCAGATACGCAGTATTTT. This codes for CATSDLVVAGEADTQYF.

The chain uses TRBV10-3 and TRBJ2-1; 7 bases align to TRBD1. From germline, CDR1 is ENHRY and CDR2 SYGVKD. V lost 5 bases to trimming and J lost 5 bases; unmatched junction nucleotides: 3. This CDR3 spans 13 amino acids. The CDR3 DNA follows: TGTGCCATCAGTCCGGGACAGCACAATGAGCAGTTCTTC. This gives the protein CAISPGQHNEQFF.

The chain couples TRBV7-9 to TRBJ1-5; D is undetermined. V was pared by 5 bases and J by 5 bases, with 10 bases between. The CDR3 runs to 13 residues. From germline, CDR1 is SEHNR and CDR2 FQNEAQ (reference sequence). CDR3 sequence reads: CASSVRDDQPQHF. The CDR3 DNA reads TGTGCCAGCAGCGTTCGAGACGATCAGCCCCAGCATTTT.

The chain is built from TRBV10-3 and TRBJ1-1; 8 bases align to TRBD1. Trimming removed 6 bases from V and 2 bases from J; junction bases left unmatched: 5. Germline V gene lookup returns CDR1 ENHRY and CDR2 SYGVKD. CDR3 length: 14 residues. CDR3 coding DNA: TGTGCCATCAGACAGACAGGGGCTAACACTGAAGCTTTCTTT. Translation: CAIRQTGANTEAFF.

The V call is TRBV7-2, the J call TRBJ1-5; the D is unclear. CDR1 and CDR2 (germline): SGHTA, FQGNSA. V was clipped by 1 base and J by 9 bases, with 10 bases between them. The CDR3 totals 13 residues. The CDR3 loop reads CASSLGGFRPQHF. The CDR3, as DNA: TGTGCCAGCAGCTTAGGAGGGTTTCGGCCCCAGCATTTT.

The chain links TRBV20-1 to TRBJ1-6; tentatively, D is TRBD1 (5 bases). The CDR3 has 14 residues. The ends were cut back, 0 bases at V and 9 bases at J, with 12 bases in the middle. Per germline, CDR1 DFQATT and CDR2 SNEGSKA (reference sequence). CDR3 region: CSARDGGFPSPLHF. CDR3 nucleotides: TGCAGTGCTAGAGATGGGGGTTTCCCTTCACCCCTCCACTTT.